The 10 T cell receptor beta chains below were found in one sample sequenced in a study of technical replicates of blood from several donors (dated by TCRdb to about 2017). Library preparation was by the immunoSEQ multiplex PCR assay. TCRdb's version of the immuneACCESS table is confined to in-frame rearrangements and falls short of the full clone set. An unresolved V gene accounts for under half of the shortfall where checked; the remainder is of unknown origin. The sample table contains 65,000 to 90,000 clones; only one count was recorded for 90% of them. About 4.5% of the sample is held by the ten biggest clonotypes. The sequencing sample was made of PBMCs. The receptors come from a human donor in good health. Some clones in this sample may be carry-over from other donors' samples.

The CDR3 is CASSLDTEAGSPLHF. CDR3 nucleotide sequence: TGTGCCAGCTCACTAGACACGGAGGCCGGTTCACCCCTCCACTTT. The J gene is TRBJ1-6, the V gene TRBV18, with D uncertain. Germline values: CDR1 KGHSH, CDR2 LQKENI. CDR3 length equals 15 residues. The V gene lost 4 bases and the J gene lost 9 bases, with 16 bases spanning the gap.

The rearrangement joins TRBV10-3 to TRBJ2-7, with a tentative D call TRBD1 (5 bases). Germline CDR1 ENHRY, CDR2 SYGVKD. There are 11 residues in the CDR3. V was trimmed by 10 bases and J by 3 bases, leaving 10 bases between them. The CDR3 bases are TGTGCCACCAAGGACAACTACGAGCAGTACTTC. Amino acids: CATKDNYEQYF.

The J gene is TRBJ2-5, the V gene TRBV14; D gene uncertain. This CDR3 has 13 amino acids. Germline-derived CDR1 and CDR2 are SGHDN and FVKESK. Trimming took 4 bases from V and 6 from J, leaving 12 bases between them. The CDR3 loop reads CASSPFRLQTQYF. CDR3 DNA: TGTGCCAGCAGCCCGTTTCGGTTGCAGACCCAGTACTTC.

This rearrangement joins TRBV7-2 to TRBJ1-4; D remains unclear. The germline V gene encodes CDR1 SGHTA and CDR2 FQGNSA. Deletions cut 1 base from V and 8 bases from J, with 14 bases between. CDR3 length: 15 residues. The CDR3 DNA reads TGTGCCAGCAGCTTAGGGTCCGGGGTGGGGGAAAAACTGTTTTTT. Translated, it gives CASSLGSGVGEKLFF.

The V call is TRBV5-1, the J call TRBJ1-3; D remains unclear. The CDR3 has 15 residues. The germline gives CDR1 SGHRS, CDR2 YFSETQ. V shed 0 bases and J shed 0 bases, with 7 bases lying between them. CDR3 protein: CASSLGRVSGNTIYF. The CDR3 nucleotides read TGCGCCAGCAGCTTGGGTCGCGTCTCTGGAAACACCATATATTTT.

This sequence joins TRBV7-9 and TRBJ2-7; 7 bases agree with TRBD2. The germline V gene encodes CDR1 SEHNR and CDR2 FQNEAQ (reference sequence). Trimming cost V 5 bases and J 5 bases; bases outside gene matches: 3. This CDR3 is built from 12 residues. Here the CDR3 DNA reads TGTGCCAGCAGCCAGCGGGACGACGAGCAGTACTTC. It specifies CASSQRDDEQYF.

The sample holds one count of this clone. Written as DNA, the CDR3 is TGTGCCAGCAGTCCGACAGGGAACTATGGCTACACCTTC. Translated, it gives CASSPTGNYGYTF. The chain couples TRBV6-6 to TRBJ1-2; 7 nucleotides align to TRBD1. This CDR3 is 13 amino acids long. V was clipped by 5 bases and J by 2 bases; unmatched bases: 2. Germline loops: CDR1 MNHNY, CDR2 SVGAGI (reference sequence).

The rearrangement links TRBV7-2 to TRBJ2-2; D remains unclear. The CDR3 is 15 residues long. The V gene's germline CDR1 is SGHTA and CDR2 FQGNSA. The V gene lost 1 base and the J gene lost 6 bases, with 12 bases spanning the gap. The CDR3 is CASSLVSPLAGELFF. CDR3 DNA: TGTGCCAGCAGCTTAGTCTCTCCCCTAGCCGGGGAGCTGTTTTTT.

The chain uses TRBV6-1 and TRBJ2-7; 7 bases fit TRBD1. Germline lookup yields CDR1 MNHNS and CDR2 SASEGT. This CDR3 has 11 residues. Trimming at V came to 8 bases and at J to 9 bases, leaving 7 bases not matched to a gene. DNA of the CDR3: TGTGCCAGCCGCCTGTCAGGGGGGCAGTACTTC. Its translation is CASRLSGGQYF.

The chain links TRBV25-1 to TRBJ2-7, with D tentatively TRBD1 (6 bases). The V end was cut by 2 bases, the J end by 0 bases, with 8 bases between. The CDR3 is 14 residues long. Germline CDR1 and CDR2: MGHDK and SYGVNS. CDR3 coding DNA: TGTGCCAGCAGTGAAGACAGGAACTCCTACGAGCAGTACTTC. Translation: CASSEDRNSYEQYF.